This T cell receptor (beta chain) emerged from a study of blood T cells in healthy people across ages. Study-level findings and limits: Naive CD4+ cells and diversity were both higher in long-lived donors than in aged donors.

Then a second PCR, running about 6 to 12 cycles, was carried out with a sample-barcoded 5' primer and a J-beta primer mix. In TCRdb, the 5' RACE reads were re-called with MiXCR into one record per CDR3 protein. This sample has fewer than 900,000 distinct CDR3 sequences; about 37% occur once, and the top ten carry around 13%. Germline V CDR1 and CDR2: DFQATT, SNEGSKA (reference sequence). The CDR3 sequence is 15 residues long. The V end was cut by 2 bases, the J end by 1 base, with 14 bases between. In the case of this clonotype: Its antigen is as yet unknown.

Donation came from healthy Caucasian individuals in Russia who were aged roughly 6 to 95. Each sample provided at least 5 micrograms of extracted total RNA. The origin of this receptor is a man younger than 35 in good health. The sample taken for sequencing was blood. This sequence joins TRBV20-1 and TRBJ1-1, with no clear D. The CDR3 DNA follows: TGCAGTGCTAGATTCCCAGCAGGAGAGAACACTGAAGCTTTCTTT. It is translated as CSARFPAGENTEAFF.